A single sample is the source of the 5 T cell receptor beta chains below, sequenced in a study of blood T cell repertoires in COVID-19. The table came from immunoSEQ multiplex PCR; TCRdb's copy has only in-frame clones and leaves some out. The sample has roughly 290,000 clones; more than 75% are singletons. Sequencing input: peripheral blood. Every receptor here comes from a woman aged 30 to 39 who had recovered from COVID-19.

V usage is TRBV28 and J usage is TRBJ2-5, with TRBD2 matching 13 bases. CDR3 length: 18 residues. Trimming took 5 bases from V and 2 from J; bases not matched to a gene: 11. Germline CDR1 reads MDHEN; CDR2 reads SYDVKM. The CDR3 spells CASSKSRGLAGVQETQYF. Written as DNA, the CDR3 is TGTGCCAGCAGTAAATCTAGAGGACTAGCGGGAGTTCAAGAGACCCAGTACTTC.

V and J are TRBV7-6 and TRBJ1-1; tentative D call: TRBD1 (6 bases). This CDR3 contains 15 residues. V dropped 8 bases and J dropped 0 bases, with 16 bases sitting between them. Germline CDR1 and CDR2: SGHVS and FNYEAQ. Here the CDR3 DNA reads TGTGCCAGCGCGACGCCGGGACACTTGAACACTGAAGCTTTCTTT. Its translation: CASATPGHLNTEAFF.

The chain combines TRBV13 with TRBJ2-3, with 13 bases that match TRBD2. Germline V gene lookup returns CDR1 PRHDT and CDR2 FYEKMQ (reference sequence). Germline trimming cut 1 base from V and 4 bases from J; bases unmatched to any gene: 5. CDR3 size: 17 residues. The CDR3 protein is CASSLEGLAGSADTQYF. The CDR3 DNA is TGTGCCAGCAGCTTAGAGGGACTAGCGGGGAGTGCAGATACGCAGTATTTT.

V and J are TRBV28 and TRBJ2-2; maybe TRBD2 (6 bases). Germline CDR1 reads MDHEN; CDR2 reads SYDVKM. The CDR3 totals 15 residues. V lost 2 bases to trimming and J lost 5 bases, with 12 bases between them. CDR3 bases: TGTGCCAGCAGTTTAGTGGGGGGAGCGACCGGGGAGCTGTTTTTT. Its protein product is CASSLVGGATGELFF.

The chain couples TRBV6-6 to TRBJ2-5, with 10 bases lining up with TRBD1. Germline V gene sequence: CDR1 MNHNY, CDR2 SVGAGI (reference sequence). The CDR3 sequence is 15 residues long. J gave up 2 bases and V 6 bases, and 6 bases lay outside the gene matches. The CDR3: CASRLGDRGQETQYF. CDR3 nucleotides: TGTGCCAGCAGGCTGGGGGACAGGGGTCAAGAGACCCAGTACTTC.